In this sample, the clone carrying this T cell receptor beta chain turned up a few times. Its antigen remains unidentified. CDR1 is GTSNPN, CDR2 SVGIG, per germline (reference sequence). The CDR3 has 15 amino acids. V was pared by 2 bases and J by 1 base, with 8 bases of the junction left unmatched. The PCR contained 60 Vbeta and 13 Jbeta primers. Clones were sequenced by immunoSEQ multiplex PCR, and TCRdb holds only the in-frame ones, with some missing. The sample shows roughly 120,000 clones, approximately 75% of them seen only once. The data originate from a study of cytomegalovirus exposure and HLA in healthy donors. For the study at large: HLA-typed donors were the source of 83 million or so unique TCRs held in an early data release.

General study results and limits: Among donors in an Asian-associated ancestry cluster, a later analysis reportedly found fewer N-insertions than the roughly 700-donor mean. High sensitivity and specificity were reportedly achieved when the classifier diagnosed cytomegalovirus status.

Input material: PBMCs. This TCR derives from a man in his fifties or sixties in good health and CMV-seropositive. The chain joins TRBV30 to TRBJ2-7, with TRBD1 identical over 7 bases. The CDR3 sequence is CAWSPPNRGSYEQYF. The CDR3 DNA sequence: TGTGCCTGGAGTCCGCCTAACAGGGGATCCTACGAGCAGTACTTC.